This T cell receptor (beta chain) came from a study of cytomegalovirus exposure and HLA in healthy donors (TCRdb year 2017). Context from the whole study: An earlier analysis of 550 to 700 of the donors reported 250 to 300 Gb of sequence data and around 120 million unique TCR beta sequences from 150 million to 200 million T cells. The study was designed to test whether signatures of past pathogen exposure could be identified by cataloging public T cell receptors. To predict cytomegalovirus infection status, the study brought together high-throughput TCR immunosequencing, statistical association of individual TCRs with disease status, and machine learning. Along with the roughly 700-subject first cohort, a separate validation cohort of over a hundred different subjects was used. An earlier analysis of 587 of the donors used high-throughput TCR beta sequencing to judge whether each TCR beta V gene segment behaved as functional or pseudogenic. An early release covering roughly 640 HLA-typed donors comprised approximately 300 gigabases of sequencing data and around 80 million unique TCR sequences. In a later analysis, previously published TCR beta repertoires from roughly 710 donors were re-analyzed and high-resolution HLA genotyping was added so that TCR occurrence patterns could be studied. The genetic ancestry cluster associated with self-reported Caucasian donors included 81% of the roughly 360 genotyped donors. HLA typing covered class I and class II loci at four-digit resolution. A later genetic analysis took genome-wide SNP genotypes for about 55% of the roughly 670 donors and used that subset as a discovery cohort. Typing coverage differed by locus: A, B, C, DRB1 and DQB1 were typed in about 620-640 donors, DQA1 in about 500, DPA1 in 600 to 610, and DPB1 in 472. All discovery cohort repertoires had been generated using a single sequencing platform. Alongside the repertoire data, information on donor age, sex, ethnicity and CMV serostatus was compiled. Using immunosequencing, the study profiled T cell repertoires from 550 to 750 subjects and related those repertoires to cytomegalovirus serostatus. Among about 410 genotyped donors of the cohort, an average of roughly 230,000 unique TCR beta nucleotide sequences was sequenced per donor, of which about 19% were non-productive. Roughly five DR-DQ haplotypes were treated as single units for association and clustering because of strong linkage in the cohort. Rather than using new phenotypic data, the later analysis identified candidate immune exposures from TCR beta sequences and from how often those sequences occurred across donors. The paper's findings and limits, for the study overall: The cohort was sequenced for TCR beta chains only, and without alpha or paired-chain data the features that could be detected were limited. For the cohort, immune exposure information was limited to CMV serostatus. The authors suggested that the approach could potentially be generalized to other disease states and immunological phenotypes. Because some donors lacked HLA typing at each locus, the association tests relied only on the typed subset. In a later genetic analysis, a missense DCLRE1C variant was associated with V-gene and J-gene trimming of TCR beta chains, and the association was replicated in an independent cohort. A few of the identified cytomegalovirus-associated TCR beta chains were confirmed in vitro to be specific for cytomegalovirus antigens. Linkage disequilibrium might explain the correlated functional status among segregating V segments, but an unknown experimental factor could not be excluded. Most TCR sequences were seen in very few donors, while some public TCRs were found in many individuals. Roughly uniform sequencing depth across donors was assumed in presence/absence analyses, although this assumption may not hold. Because the 87-base-pair reads could not distinguish some IMGT-functional V segments, including TRBV6-2 and TRBV6-3, those segments were excluded. In a later analysis, the rate of TCR association differed among HLA loci, with DRB1 alleles having the most associated TCRs and HLA-C alleles having the fewest. A further reported finding was that TCR beta sequences accurately predicted the HLA-A and HLA-B alleles for most subjects in the first cohort. When HLA alleles, especially DR and DQ, strongly co-occurred, attributing TCR associations to individual alleles was difficult. Several of the top co-occurrence clusters appeared to be linked to parvovirus B19, influenza, CMV and Epstein-Barr virus, according to a later analysis. Specific HLA alleles were associated with around 18,000 TCR beta sequences at a false discovery rate of 0.05 in a later analysis. The earlier analysis of 587 of the donors excluded about 16 rarely observed V segments, including chromosome 9 orphons, because counts were too low. Cytomegalovirus status was reported to be diagnosed by the classifier with high specificity and sensitivity in both the original and validation cohorts. In the study, 150 to 200 TCR beta chains were listed as associated with cytomegalovirus. A group of highly shared sequence variants was considered likely to be a technical artifact of the sequencing pipeline. A later analysis found that most CMV-associated TCR beta chains appeared HLA-restricted, with HLA associations seemingly driven largely by CMV exposure. An earlier analysis of 587 of the donors showed that most TCR beta V segments appeared in productive rearrangements either about 90% or about 30% of the time, which broadly matched IMGT annotations. In a later analysis, HLA-associated TCR beta chains were found to be more clonally expanded and to have lower generation probabilities than equally common non-associated chains. In a later genetic analysis, fewer N-insertions in productive TCRs were reported among donors in an Asian-associated ancestry cluster than the approximately 710-donor mean.

Library preparation employed the immunoSEQ multiplex PCR assay. For the multiplex PCR, a mixture combining 60 forward primers for TCR Vbeta segments and 13 reverse primers for TCR Jbeta segments was used. A multiplex PCR assay on genomic DNA amplified the CDR3 region of rearranged TCR beta genes. On the Illumina HiSeq System, the amplified TCR beta libraries were sequenced as 87-base-pair reads. In the paper's pipeline: A later analysis tallied tens of millions of unique TCR beta chains across the approximately 670 repertoires, and around 9.9 million of those chains were shared by two or more donors. A nearest-neighbor algorithm error-corrected the raw reads and collapsed the reads into unique sequences, merging closely related sequences to remove PCR and sequencing errors. V, D and J gene segments were assigned by aligning CDR3 sequences to IMGT reference sequences. For a sequence to be retained, at least a six-nucleotide match to both a V gene segment and a J gene segment was required. Rearrangements were called productive when the CDR3 lacked stop codons and stayed in frame with V and J; all others were non-productive. CDR3 was defined by IMGT convention, running from the second conserved V-encoded cysteine to the conserved J-encoded phenylalanine. In an earlier analysis of more than 550 of the donors, sequences lacking an unambiguous match to a single V gene segment were excluded. An earlier analysis of fewer than 650 of the donors classified V segments as functional when productive rearrangements were above 56.7% and as segregating when the standard deviation between donors was above 5%. A statistical classification framework was built for diagnosing cytomegalovirus status from the catalog of TCR beta chain sequences. V and J gene assignment, in a later analysis, came from comparing TCR nucleotide sequences with IMGT/GENE-DB human TR gene sequences. In a later analysis, CDR3 sequences and most-parsimonious VDJ recombination scenarios were assigned using the TCRdist pipeline. A later analysis defined each TCR beta chain by its CDR3 amino acid sequence plus V-gene family, and excluded reads lacking a unique V-gene family. A later analysis removed 592 highly shared, low-generation-probability nucleotide sequences to deal with suspected cross-contamination and a sequencing artifact. In a later analysis, a clonal expansion index for each public chain was calculated from normalized within-repertoire ranks of inferred template counts. Generation probabilities in a later analysis came from a VDJ recombination model fitted to out-of-frame rearrangements, and those results were checked against IGoR. Hypergeometric tests were used in a later analysis to score TCR-TCR, TCR-HLA and TCR-CMV co-occurrence, with a repertoire-size bias correction applied to the TCR pairs. To estimate false discovery rates, a later analysis permuted the HLA or CMV assignments 20 times. A later analysis grouped co-occurring TCRs with DBSCAN, adding TCRdist sequence similarity when clustering within HLA-allele-positive subsets. Repertoires with fewer than 30,000 or more than 120,000 public chains, plus five repertoires with anomalous nucleotide sharing, were excluded from co-occurrence clustering. TCRdb obtained this table from immuneACCESS and retained in-frame rearrangements with V and J assigned. These tables miss some clones; where compared with another copy, unresolved V genes account for less than half of the shortfall, and the remainder is unexplained. The DNA gave D and trimming, while V, J and clone size come from that table. Here the sample has 110,000 to 150,000 clones; 65% to 80% occur a single time. Jointly, the top ten make up nearly 4% of the sample.

This clone was detected a few times. Its target antigen remains unknown. Per-base quality was not reported, and no clone a single base away is much larger than it. The CDR3 numbers 14 residues from cysteine through phenylalanine. CDR3 DNA is the only sequence kept; it has 42 bases, read in frame from the first base. V is cut back by 3 bases and J by 4 bases, with 5 bases in the junction unmatched. The germline V gene (reference sequence) supplies CDR1 SGHNT and CDR2 YYREEE. The cohort comprised several hundred healthy bone marrow donors. At the time of sampling, every cohort member was nominally healthy, though immune exposures that went unrecorded were likely present. The donor tested CMV seronegative, placing the donor among the roughly 340 seronegative members of the cohort. A peripheral blood sample was collected from each donor, and TCR beta sequencing was performed on peripheral blood mononuclear cells. The Qiagen DNeasy Blood Extraction Kit was used to extract genomic DNA from the blood cell samples.

The sequenced sample was PBMCs. The sequence joins TRBV5-4 to TRBJ2-5, with TRBD1 matching 8 junction bases. The sequence came from a male donor in good health and CMV-seronegative. In nucleotides, the sequence is TGTGCCAGCAGCTCGACAGGGGAGTCAGAGACCCAGTACTTC. It is translated as CASSSTGESETQYF.